This T cell receptor beta chain was identified during a study of a mutant IDH1 vaccine in newly diagnosed glioma. TCRdb's copy holds only in-frame clones and misses some; the assay was immunoSEQ multiplex PCR. This repertoire shows roughly 36,000 clones, approximately 87% found once; its top ten account for approximately 2.4%. Comments on this clone: Its target is unknown.

In germline, CDR1 is MNHEY, CDR2 SVGAGI. Trimming stripped 6 bases from V and 13 bases from J, with 13 bases between. The CDR3 contains 12 residues. Overall study results and limits: Seemingly, pseudoprogression had no relation to changes in the top peripheral T cell clonotypes.

Time point given: week 23, last vaccination. Topical imiquimod was applied with each vaccine dose, which held 300 ug of mutant IDH1 20-mer peptide. This material consisted of PBMCs, taken from a glioma patient whose treatment included an IDH1 peptide vaccine. The TCR comes from a man aged 35 to 55 with glioma. The chain recombines TRBV6-5 with TRBJ1-6; D is ambiguous. The CDR3 region is CASSLNFSPLHF. The CDR3 DNA reads as TGTGCCAGCAGCTTGAACTTTTCGCCCCTCCACTTT.